These 25 T cell receptor beta chains share one sample of origin, sequenced in a study of CD4 T cells in relation to SARS-CoV-2 and coronaviruses. The unexposed donors gave CD4+ T cells in about 2011-2018, prior to COVID-19. CD4+ T cells were isolated from the cells after around eleven days of culture. Generated by immunoSEQ multiplex PCR, the TCRdb table keeps only in-frame clones and is missing some. Here the sample spans some 16,000 clones, around 77% being singletons. Antigen specificity for these receptors is unknown. Sample: CD4+ T cells from PBMCs, cultured in vitro. Receptors originate from a human donor in good health.

The V gene is TRBV7-2, the J gene TRBJ2-1; 8 bases agree with TRBD1. Germline CDR1 and CDR2: SGHTA and FQGNSA. This CDR3 spans 16 amino acids. V gave up 1 base and J gave up 3 bases; unmatched junction bases: 5. This CDR3 reads CASSLGGTGDYNEQFF. The CDR3 coding sequence is TGTGCCAGCAGCTTAGGAGGGACAGGAGACTACAATGAGCAGTTCTTC.

This chain links TRBV5-1 with TRBJ2-1; the D is unclear. Germline V gene lookup returns CDR1 SGHRS and CDR2 YFSETQ. V was cut by 3 bases and J by 7 bases, with 17 bases left in between. The CDR3 totals 15 residues. The CDR3 DNA reads TGCGCCAGCAGCTCCAAAGTGGGGAACTGGAATGAGCAGTTCTTC. It is translated as CASSSKVGNWNEQFF.

The sample holds a few counts of this clone. This rearrangement joins TRBV4-2 to TRBJ1-3; D is unresolved. This CDR3 has 16 amino acids. Trimming removed 0 bases from V and 0 bases from J, with 9 bases in between. Germline CDR1 LGHNA, CDR2 YNFKEQ. The CDR3 coding sequence is TGTGCCAGCAGCCAAGATGTGCAAGGCTCTGGAAACACCATATATTTT. It is translated as CASSQDVQGSGNTIYF.

V usage is TRBV30 and J usage is TRBJ1-1; D gene ambiguous. Trimming pared 0 bases from V and 0 bases from J, leaving 8 bases between. CDR3 length: 14 amino acids. The germline V gene has CDR1 GTSNPN and CDR2 SVGIG (reference sequence). This chain's CDR3 is CAWSVRRVNTEAFF. CDR3 DNA sequence: TGTGCCTGGAGTGTACGGAGGGTGAACACTGAAGCTTTCTTT.

The gene calls are TRBV24-1 and TRBJ2-2; 11 bases agree with TRBD1. The CDR3 has 16 residues. Germline V CDR1 and CDR2: KGHDR, SFDVKD. V was clipped by 0 bases and J by 9 bases; unmatched bases: 5. The DNA of the CDR3 is TGTGCCACCAGTGATTTGCAGGGACAGGGGGGCAGGGAGCTGTTTTTT. Its translation is CATSDLQGQGGRELFF.

This clone occurred once. The chain couples TRBV24-1 to TRBJ2-1; 7 bases map to TRBD2. The V gene end was trimmed by 0 bases and the J gene end by 8 bases; junction bases not matched to a gene: 12. The length of the CDR3 is 17 residues. The germline V gene encodes CDR1 KGHDR and CDR2 SFDVKD. The CDR3 bases are TGTGCCACCAGTGATTTGGCGGGGGAGGGCCGTCGGGATGAGCAGTTCTTC. Its translation: CATSDLAGEGRRDEQFF.

The rearrangement uses TRBV7-3 and TRBJ2-2; D may be TRBD1 (6 bases). This CDR3 has 18 amino acids. The V and J ends lost 1 base and 5 bases respectively, with 20 bases between them. Germline lookup yields CDR1 SGHTA and CDR2 FQGTGA. CDR3: CASSLSGPGAGVTGELFF. Here the CDR3 DNA reads TGTGCCAGCAGCTTAAGCGGACCCGGGGCAGGGGTTACCGGGGAGCTGTTTTTT.

This chain uses TRBV24-1 with TRBJ2-1; TRBD1 agrees at 7 bases. Trimming took 1 base from V and 0 from J; bases not matched to a gene: 2. CDR3 size: 16 residues. Germline V gene sequence: CDR1 KGHDR, CDR2 SFDVKD. DNA for the CDR3: TGTGCCACCAGTGATTTCAGGGGGACCTCCTACAATGAGCAGTTCTTC. This translates into CATSDFRGTSYNEQFF.

The V and J genes are TRBV7-8 and TRBJ1-5; no clear D. V lost 5 bases to trimming and J lost 0 bases, with 14 bases between them. Germline values: CDR1 SGHVS, CDR2 FQNEAQ. The CDR3 length is 16 residues. The CDR3, as DNA: TGTGCCAGCAGCCCAAAGGCCCCGAGTAGCAATCAGCCCCAGCATTTT. Its translation: CASSPKAPSSNQPQHF.

The V and J genes are TRBV18 and TRBJ1-4; D is perhaps TRBD1 (5 bases). The CDR3 has 15 residues. Germline V lookup: CDR1 KGHSH, CDR2 LQKENI. Trimming pared 3 bases from V and 2 bases from J, leaving 10 bases between. Here the CDR3 DNA reads TGTGCCAGCTCACCCACCGGGGGGACTAATGAAAAACTGTTTTTT. Protein sequence: CASSPTGGTNEKLFF.

The chain has TRBV6-1 and TRBJ2-7; D gene unclear. Per the germline V gene, CDR1 is MNHNS and CDR2 is SASEGT. The CDR3 has 14 residues. The germline V and J ends were trimmed by 0 bases and 0 bases, with 6 bases remaining between them. The CDR3 sequence is CASSEAGSSYEQYF. DNA for the CDR3: TGTGCCAGCAGTGAAGCCGGCAGCTCCTACGAGCAGTACTTC.

This clone occurred once. The chain employs TRBV9 and TRBJ1-2; tentative D call: TRBD1 (6 bases). The CDR3 covers 16 residues. Germline V gene data show CDR1 as SGDLS and CDR2 as YYNGEE. Trimming removed 2 bases at V and 2 bases at J, with 16 bases between. The CDR3 is CASSVGLGGLNYGYTF. DNA of the CDR3: TGTGCCAGCAGCGTCGGATTAGGGGGGTTAAACTATGGCTACACCTTC.

The rearrangement joins TRBV5-5 to TRBJ2-1; no clear D gene. CDR3 length: 13 amino acids. CDR1 SGHKS and CDR2 YYEKEE come from the germline V gene (reference sequence). Trimming pared 3 bases from V and 6 bases from J, leaving 10 bases between. This CDR3 reads CASSWTVLNEQFF. In DNA, the CDR3 is TGTGCCAGCAGCTGGACCGTCCTCAATGAGCAGTTCTTC.

V gene TRBV27 combines with J gene TRBJ2-1, with 7 bases fitting TRBD1. With 10 bases clipped from V and 1 base from J, the junction kept 7 bases outside the gene matches. Per the germline V gene, CDR1 is MNHEY and CDR2 is SMNVEV (reference sequence). This CDR3 is 14 amino acids long. In nucleotides, the CDR3 is TGTGCCACTTCCGGGACAGCTTCCTACAATGAGCAGTTCTTC. Its translation is CATSGTASYNEQFF.

V is TRBV28 and J is TRBJ2-7, with D possibly being TRBD2 (5 bases). The CDR3 covers 14 residues. Germline-derived CDR1 and CDR2 are MDHEN and SYDVKM. Trimming took 2 bases from V and 3 from J, leaving 11 bases between them. CDR3 protein: CASSLAGFDYEQYF. CDR3 in DNA: TGTGCCAGCAGTTTAGCGGGTTTTGACTACGAGCAGTACTTC.

This clone came up a few times. The chain joins TRBV6-6 to TRBJ2-1; 8 positions agree with TRBD2. CDR1 is MNHNY, CDR2 SVGAGI, per germline (reference sequence). This CDR3 comprises 16 residues. V shed 4 bases and J 5 bases; nucleotides not matched to a gene: 10. The CDR3: CASSSTPGLANNEQFF. CDR3 bases: TGTGCCAGCAGTTCCACCCCCGGACTAGCAAACAATGAGCAGTTCTTC.

This chain uses TRBV28 with TRBJ2-7, with TRBD1 matching 8 bases. V was pared by 5 bases and J by 3 bases, with 3 bases of the junction left unmatched. Germline V gives CDR1 MDHEN, CDR2 SYDVKM. The CDR3 extends over 13 amino acids. This CDR3 is CASSPGGRYEQYF. CDR3 nucleotide sequence: TGTGCCAGCAGTCCAGGGGGCCGCTACGAGCAGTACTTC.

The CDR3 loop is CATSDGWGGYTF. The CDR3 bases are TGTGCCACCAGTGATGGTTGGGGTGGCTACACCTTC. The J gene is TRBJ1-2, the V gene TRBV24-1; no definite D call. V was pared by 3 bases and J by 7 bases, with 8 bases between. The CDR3 loop spans 12 amino acids. CDR1 and CDR2 from the germline V gene are KGHDR and SFDVKD.

The chain joins TRBV30 to TRBJ1-2; D gene unclear. The V gene lost 0 bases and the J gene lost 4 bases, with 15 bases spanning the gap. This CDR3 has 15 residues. Germline lookup yields CDR1 GTSNPN and CDR2 SVGIG (reference sequence). The CDR3 protein is CAWSVPRLRLYGYTF. CDR3 sequence (DNA): TGTGCCTGGAGTGTACCCAGACTGCGACTCTATGGCTACACCTTC.

The V call is TRBV30, the J call TRBJ1-5, with TRBD1 identical over 7 bases. The ends lost 4 bases at V and 0 bases at J; junction bases unmatched: 3. Germline lookup yields CDR1 GTSNPN and CDR2 SVGIG (reference sequence). The CDR3 has 14 residues. CDR3: CAWKWTGSNQPQHF. The CDR3 DNA reads as TGTGCCTGGAAGTGGACAGGTAGCAATCAGCCCCAGCATTTT.

The chain uses TRBV7-9 and TRBJ2-2; TRBD1 aligns across 11 bases. Germline-derived CDR1 and CDR2 are SEHNR and FQNEAQ (reference sequence). Trimming cost V 7 bases and J 3 bases; bases outside gene matches: 7. There are 16 residues in the CDR3. CDR3 bases: TGTGCCAGCACTCCAGGACAGGGGGCGCACACCGGGGAGCTGTTTTTT. This encodes CASTPGQGAHTGELFF.

This rearrangement joins TRBV4-1 to TRBJ2-3; maybe TRBD2 (7 bases). This CDR3 is 16 amino acids long. V was shortened by 4 bases and J by 0 bases, with 14 bases between the two germline ends. The germline CDR1 and CDR2 sequences are MGHRA and YSYEKL. CDR3 sequence reads: CASSRGGGASTDTQYF. The CDR3, as DNA: TGCGCCAGCAGCCGGGGAGGGGGGGCCAGCACAGATACGCAGTATTTT.

The J gene is TRBJ1-1, the V gene TRBV5-4, with TRBD1 matching 7 bases. Germline V CDR1 and CDR2: SGHNT, YYREEE (reference sequence). Trimming at V came to 0 bases and at J to 10 bases, leaving 6 bases not matched to a gene. The CDR3 has 13 amino acids. As DNA, the CDR3 is TGTGCCAGCAGCTTGGACAGGGGAGGTGGAGCTTTCTTT. It codes for CASSLDRGGGAFF.

The rearrangement uses TRBV10-3 and TRBJ2-3; 9 nucleotides match TRBD1. This CDR3 region has 16 residues. V shed 4 bases, J shed 2 bases, and the junction held 7 bases outside the gene matches. Germline-derived CDR1 and CDR2 are ENHRY and SYGVKD. The CDR3 region is CAISGQGGTITDTQYF. The CDR3 bases are TGTGCCATCAGTGGACAGGGGGGGACCATCACAGATACGCAGTATTTT.

This chain uses TRBV19 with TRBJ1-2; 9 bases are shared with TRBD1. V was pared by 5 bases and J by 7 bases, with 11 bases of the junction left unmatched. Germline CDR1 LNHDA, CDR2 SQIVND (reference sequence). The CDR3 length is 15 residues. For the CDR3, the DNA is TGTGCCAGTAGTGGTACAGGGGGCGATGGTGCTGGCTACACCTTC. This sequence encodes CASSGTGGDGAGYTF.